This section outlines one T cell receptor (beta chain) sequence together with its context. Its antigen is unknown. Sequencing used immunoSEQ multiplex PCR; TCRdb keeps in-frame clones, though not all of them. This table holds just under 55,000 clones, 70% to 90% found once. The data were obtained in a study of T cell responses to AZD1222 COVID-19 vaccine. The V end lost 3 bases, the J end lost 0 bases, and 6 bases lay between the germline ends. The CDR3 loop spans 13 amino acids. CDR1 and CDR2 from the germline V gene are MNHEY and SMNVEV (reference sequence). General study points: The CD4 TCRs associated with vaccination extended across spike and predominated at 160-218 and 743-854.

This sequence joins TRBV27 and TRBJ2-7; TRBD1 is a possible D gene (5 bases). Source: peripheral blood, taken on day 0 of AZD1222 vaccination. The receptor comes from an adult in good health. The CDR3 sequence: CASSFQGSYEQYF. CDR3 sequence (DNA): TGTGCCAGCAGTTTTCAGGGCTCCTACGAGCAGTACTTC.